Below, 26 T cell receptor beta chains from the same sample are listed, as sequenced in a study of T cells in narcolepsy. TCRdb's table, derived via immunoSEQ multiplex PCR, lists solely in-frame clones and lacks some. The sample holds 25,000 to 35,000 clones; 78% are singletons and the top ten take about 1.3%. Sequencing was carried out using CD45RA- memory CD4+ T cells from PBMCs. Receptors originate from a human donor with narcolepsy.

Comments on this clone: The junction departs from the called germline gene at one end, perhaps through a read error. This chain links TRBV30 with TRBJ2-2; 7 bases fit TRBD2. The germline V gene has CDR1 GTSNPN and CDR2 SVGIG (reference sequence). This CDR3 contains 17 residues. The CDR3 loop is CAWSVFRNGEGPGELLF. As DNA, the CDR3 is TGTGCCTGGAGTGTATTCCGTAACGGGGAGGGCCCCGGGGAGCTGCTTTTT.

The chain uses TRBV25-1 and TRBJ1-6; D may be TRBD1 (5 bases). The length of the CDR3 is 16 residues. Germline-derived CDR1 and CDR2 are MGHDK and SYGVNS. The V end was cut by 6 bases, the J end by 0 bases, with 12 bases between. CDR3 in amino acids: CASRAGLSSYNSPLHF. DNA for the CDR3: TGTGCCAGCAGGGCGGGGCTAAGCTCCTATAATTCACCCCTCCACTTT.

The V gene is TRBV7-9, the J gene TRBJ1-2; 7 bases line up with TRBD1. J lost 4 bases, V lost 7 bases, and 9 bases had no gene match. Per germline, CDR1 SEHNR and CDR2 FQNEAQ (reference sequence). This CDR3 contains 14 residues. The CDR3 DNA follows: TGTGCCAGCACCCCCGACAGGGACCCCTATGGCTACACCTTC. Its protein product is CASTPDRDPYGYTF.

The chain couples TRBV5-1 to TRBJ2-3, with D perhaps TRBD1 (6 bases). Germline values: CDR1 SGHRS, CDR2 YFSETQ. V was shortened by 4 bases and J by 2 bases, with 11 bases between the two germline ends. This CDR3 has 14 residues. CDR3 bases: TGCGCCAGCAGCCTCCGGGACAACACAGATACGCAGTATTTT. It is translated as CASSLRDNTDTQYF.

J is TRBJ1-4 and V is TRBV2, with D perhaps TRBD1 (5 bases). Germline V gives CDR1 SNHLY, CDR2 FYNNEI. The CDR3 sequence is 15 residues long. V was trimmed by 7 bases and J by 4 bases, leaving 16 bases between them. The chain's CDR3 is CASTPNGQGNEKLFF. Written as DNA, the CDR3 is TGTGCCAGCACTCCCAATGGGCAGGGTAATGAAAAACTGTTTTTT. The complete variable domain, with remaining parts taken from reference TRBV2 and TRBJ1-4, reads EPEVTQTPSHQVTQMGQEVILRCVPISNHLYFYWYRQILGQKVEFLVSFYNNEISEKSEIFDDQFSVERPDGSNFTLKIRSTKLEDSAMYFCASTPNGQGNEKLFFGSGTQLSVL.

The chain uses TRBV6-6 and TRBJ1-1, with D tentatively TRBD1 (6 bases). The CDR3 covers 14 residues. Germline V CDR1 and CDR2: MNHNY, SVGAGI (reference sequence). V lost 6 bases and J lost 1, with 12 bases in between. The CDR3 DNA reads as TGTGCCAGCAGACCGGGACAACCGAACACTGAAGCTTTCTTT. Amino acid sequence: CASRPGQPNTEAFF.

The chain uses TRBV27 and TRBJ1-2; 7 positions match TRBD1. From germline, CDR1 is MNHEY and CDR2 SMNVEV (reference sequence). V was clipped by 4 bases and J by 4 bases; unmatched bases: 6. The CDR3 has 14 residues. CDR3 protein: CASSSHQGGYGYTF. The CDR3 nucleotides read TGTGCCAGCAGTTCCCATCAGGGGGGCTATGGCTACACCTTC.

V gene TRBV14 combines with J gene TRBJ2-1; D is ambiguous. This CDR3 has 14 residues. Germline CDR1 reads SGHDN; CDR2 reads FVKESK. V lost 1 base and J lost 5, with 9 bases in between. CDR3 nucleotide sequence: TGTGCCAGCAGCCAAGCGCTGGTCAACAATGAGCAGTTCTTC. It specifies CASSQALVNNEQFF.

This clone was observed a few times. V and J are TRBV7-9 and TRBJ1-1; D is perhaps TRBD1 (5 bases). CDR3 length: 15 amino acids. Germline loops: CDR1 SEHNR, CDR2 FQNEAQ (reference sequence). The V gene lost 0 bases and the J gene lost 4 bases, with 12 bases spanning the gap. The CDR3 is CASSLAMGGRTEAFF. In DNA, the CDR3 is TGTGCCAGCAGCTTAGCAATGGGGGGACGCACTGAAGCTTTCTTT.

The chain recombines TRBV7-8 with TRBJ1-4; possible D gene TRBD1, 5 bases. The V and J ends lost 1 base and 5 bases respectively, with 14 bases between them. Germline values: CDR1 SGHVS, CDR2 FQNEAQ. CDR3 size: 16 residues. The CDR3 coding sequence is TGTGCCAGCAGCTTAGGAACGGGGCAGTCCAATGAAAAACTGTTTTTT. Encoded protein: CASSLGTGQSNEKLFF.

The J gene is TRBJ2-1, the V gene TRBV7-8; 7 bases agree with TRBD2. The germline V gene has CDR1 SGHVS and CDR2 FQNEAQ. This CDR3 has 17 residues. V gave up 5 bases and J gave up 1 base; unmatched junction bases: 11. CDR3 in amino acids: CASSGRGWRGSYNEQFF. In DNA, the CDR3 is TGTGCCAGCAGCGGAAGAGGGTGGCGGGGGTCCTACAATGAGCAGTTCTTC. The full variable domain, rest sourced from reference TRBV7-8 and TRBJ2-1, is GAGVSQSPRYKVAKRGQDVALRCDPISGHVSLFWYQQALGQGPEFLTYFQNEAQLDKSGLPSDRFFAERPEGSVSTLKIQRTQQEDSAVYLCASSGRGWRGSYNEQFFGPGTRLTVL.

V usage is TRBV18 and J usage is TRBJ1-1, with TRBD1 as a possible D gene (6 bases). Germline V gene sequence: CDR1 KGHSH, CDR2 LQKENI. The CDR3 runs to 12 residues. Deletions cut 4 bases from V and 8 bases from J, with 11 bases between. CDR3 loop: CASSLSGTEAFF. The CDR3 DNA reads as TGTGCCAGCTCACTTTCCGGGACAGAAGCTTTCTTT.

J is TRBJ2-7 and V is TRBV25-1, with 9 bases lining up with TRBD2. The CDR3 is 15 amino acids. Germline V gene lookup returns CDR1 MGHDK and CDR2 SYGVNS. V was pared by 6 bases and J by 2 bases, with 8 bases of the junction left unmatched. DNA for the CDR3: TGTGCCAGCAGACTTAGCGGGAGTGTGACCTACGAGCAGTACTTC. Amino acids: CASRLSGSVTYEQYF.

The J gene is TRBJ2-3, the V gene TRBV29-1, with 11 bases that match TRBD2. Losses at the gene ends were 5 bases for V and 5 bases for J; bases not matched to a gene: 6. In germline, CDR1 is SQVTM, CDR2 ANQGSEA. The CDR3 runs to 14 residues. The CDR3: CSVIAGGPVDTQYF. The CDR3 DNA is TGCAGCGTTATAGCGGGAGGGCCGGTAGATACGCAGTATTTT.

The chain carries TRBV29-1 and TRBJ1-2, with 7 bases aligning to TRBD1. V lost 2 bases and J lost 5; bases outside the gene matches: 5. The V gene's germline CDR1 is SQVTM and CDR2 ANQGSEA. The CDR3 sequence is 13 residues long. The CDR3 here is CSVEQGVGYGYTF. In DNA form, the CDR3 reads TGCAGCGTTGAACAGGGGGTCGGGTATGGCTACACCTTC.

The V and J genes are TRBV5-1 and TRBJ1-1, with D maybe TRBD1 (6 bases). The CDR3 has 17 amino acids. V gave up 2 bases and J gave up 3 bases, with 20 bases separating them. CDR1 is SGHRS and CDR2 is YFSETQ in the germline V gene. CDR3 coding DNA: TGCGCCAGCAGCTTTCTGGGGCGGGGGCGCCGCTACACTGAAGCTTTCTTT. Protein product: CASSFLGRGRRYTEAFF.

V gene TRBV5-1 combines with J gene TRBJ1-1; weak D call: TRBD1 (5 bases). Between the trimmed V and J ends, which lost 0 bases and 1 base, there was a span of 7 bases. The germline CDR1 and CDR2 sequences are SGHRS and YFSETQ. This CDR3 has 14 amino acids. CDR3 DNA sequence: TGCGCCAGCAGCTTGGGCAGGGAGAACACTGAAGCTTTCTTT. This gives the protein CASSLGRENTEAFF.

This chain uses TRBV28 with TRBJ2-2; a weak D match, TRBD1 (5 bases). Germline-derived CDR1 and CDR2 are MDHEN and SYDVKM. There are 16 residues in the CDR3. Deletions cut 5 bases from V and 0 bases from J, with 13 bases between. The chain's CDR3 is CASSPLDRTNTGELFF. The CDR3, as DNA: TGTGCCAGCAGTCCACTCGACAGAACGAACACCGGGGAGCTGTTTTTT.

This clone was counted a few times. The chain carries TRBV5-6 and TRBJ2-7; the D is unclear. Germline V gene lookup returns CDR1 SGHDT and CDR2 YYEEEE. The CDR3 length is 11 residues. Trimming left V 3 bases short and J 4 bases short, with 5 bases between. The CDR3: CASSSAYEQYF. In DNA, the CDR3 is TGTGCCAGCAGCTCGGCTTACGAGCAGTACTTC.

This chain connects TRBV5-6 to TRBJ1-2; possible D gene TRBD1, 6 bases. Germline values: CDR1 SGHDT, CDR2 YYEEEE. There are 14 residues in the CDR3. The V end was cut by 0 bases, the J end by 8 bases, with 14 bases between. CDR3 in amino acids: CASSLGRGPFGYTF. CDR3 in DNA: TGTGCCAGCAGCTTGGGCAGGGGACCGTTCGGCTACACCTTC.

The chain carries TRBV5-4 and TRBJ2-3; 7 nucleotides align to TRBD2. With 2 bases clipped from V and 3 bases from J, the junction kept 6 bases outside the gene matches. In germline, CDR1 is SGHNT, CDR2 YYREEE (reference sequence). The CDR3 is made up of 15 amino acids. The CDR3 loop is CASSFGGRRTDTQYF. The CDR3 DNA reads TGTGCCAGCAGCTTCGGCGGGAGAAGGACAGATACGCAGTATTTT.

The chain has TRBV12-5 and TRBJ2-7; D gene uncertain. V lost 5 bases and J 5 bases, leaving 13 bases between the germline ends. Germline values: CDR1 LGHNT, CDR2 FRNRAP. The CDR3 spans 13 residues. CDR3 loop: CASGPPGSHEQYF. DNA for the CDR3: TGTGCTAGTGGTCCCCCGGGTTCCCACGAGCAGTACTTC.

This sequence joins TRBV18 and TRBJ1-5; D not resolved. Germline V lookup: CDR1 KGHSH, CDR2 LQKENI. The CDR3 has 15 amino acids. The V end was cut by 3 bases, the J end by 4 bases, with 13 bases between. The CDR3 DNA reads TGTGCCAGCTCACCCTCGGTCCAGACTAATCAGCCCCAGCATTTT. It codes for CASSPSVQTNQPQHF.

This chain uses TRBV21-1 with TRBJ2-2; the table's D gene call, TRBD2, was not cross checked with the DNA. TRBV21-1 is designated a pseudogene. The CDR3 is 18 residues long. In nucleotides, the CDR3 is TGTGCCAGCAGCAAAGGATACGTCGCGACTAGCCAAACCGGGGAGCTGTTTTTT. Translated, it gives CASSKGYVATSQTGELFF.

V is TRBV7-2 and J is TRBJ1-2; no clear D gene. Deletions cut 4 bases from V and 4 bases from J, with 10 bases between. The length of the CDR3 is 13 residues. Per germline, CDR1 SGHTA and CDR2 FQGNSA. CDR3 loop: CASSYTALYGYTF. CDR3 coding DNA: TGTGCCAGCAGCTACACAGCCCTCTATGGCTACACCTTC.

The chain couples TRBV29-1 to TRBJ2-3; TRBD2 matches at 8 bases. CDR1 and CDR2 from the germline V gene are SQVTM and ANQGSEA. The V segment lost 4 bases and the J segment 4 bases; nucleotides outside the gene matches: 4. The CDR3 is 13 residues long. CDR3 sequence reads: CSVAGRASDTQYF. In DNA, the CDR3 is TGCAGCGTTGCCGGGAGGGCCTCAGATACGCAGTATTTT.